The clone carrying this T cell receptor (beta chain) was seen a single time. The antigen is not known. Sequencing used immunoSEQ multiplex PCR; TCRdb keeps in-frame clones, though not all of them. The sample yields 83,000 or so clones, 85% to 90% seen once. This CDR3 region has 14 residues. J was trimmed by 5 bases and V by 4 bases; bases with no gene match: 8. CDR1 is SGHRS, CDR2 YFSETQ, per germline. The sample comes from a study of T cell responses to AZD1222 COVID-19 vaccine. Study-wide points: Vaccination with two AZD1222 doses was followed by a rise in Spike-specific TCR breadth and depth. Dominant at 160-218 and 743-854, vaccine-associated CD4 TCRs also spanned spike. The number of AZD1222 recipients seropositive at baseline was only five to seven. Clonal diversity was possibly underestimated, and white British individuals and females predominated among donors.

The receptor comes from an adult in good health. J is TRBJ2-7 and V is TRBV5-1, with 8 bases lining up with TRBD2. The specimen was peripheral blood, collected on day 0 of MenACWY control vaccination. CDR3 region: CASSLGIAGNEQYF. The CDR3 DNA is TGCGCCAGCAGCCTGGGGATAGCGGGAAACGAGCAGTACTTC.